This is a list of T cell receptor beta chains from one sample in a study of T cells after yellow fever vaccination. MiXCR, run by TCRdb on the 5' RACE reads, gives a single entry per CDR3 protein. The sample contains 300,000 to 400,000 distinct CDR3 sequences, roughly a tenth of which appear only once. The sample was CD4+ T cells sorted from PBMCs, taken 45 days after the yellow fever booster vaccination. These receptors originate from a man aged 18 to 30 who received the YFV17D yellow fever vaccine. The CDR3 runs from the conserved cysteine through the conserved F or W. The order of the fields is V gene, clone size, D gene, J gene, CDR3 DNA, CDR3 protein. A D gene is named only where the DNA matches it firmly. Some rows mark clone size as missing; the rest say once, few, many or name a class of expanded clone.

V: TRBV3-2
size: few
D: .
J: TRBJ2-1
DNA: TGTGCCAGCGGACATAGCCCCTACAATGAGCAGTTCTTC
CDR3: CASGHSPYNEQFF

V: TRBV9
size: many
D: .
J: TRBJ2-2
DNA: TGTGCCAGCAGCGTAGGTCCGAACACCGGGGAGCTGTTTTTT
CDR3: CASSVGPNTGELFF

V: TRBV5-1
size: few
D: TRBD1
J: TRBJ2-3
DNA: TGCGCCAGCAGCGCGGGGACAGGGGGCCTCTCAGATACGCAGTATTTT
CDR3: CASSAGTGGLSDTQYF

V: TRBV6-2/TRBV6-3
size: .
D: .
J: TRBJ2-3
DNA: TGTGCCAGCAGCCACCATTCCGTAAGGGCAGATACGCAGTATTTT
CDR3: CASSHHSVRADTQYF

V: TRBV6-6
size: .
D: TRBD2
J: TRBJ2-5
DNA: TGTGCCAGCAGTTCGCCGAGACTAGCGGGGACCCAGTACTTC
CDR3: CASSSPRLAGTQYF

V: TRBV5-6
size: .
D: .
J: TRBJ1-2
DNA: TGTGCCAGCAGCTTGGTGGGCAGGCGAGGGTATGGCTACACCTTC
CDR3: CASSLVGRRGYGYTF

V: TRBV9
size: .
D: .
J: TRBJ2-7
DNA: TGTGCCAGCAGCGTAGGAGGGGATACTTACGAGCAGTACTTC
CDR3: CASSVGGDTYEQYF

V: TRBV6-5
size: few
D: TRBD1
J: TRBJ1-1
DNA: TGTGCCAGCAGTTATGTCTTGCAGGGGGATAACACTGAAGCTTTCTTT
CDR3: CASSYVLQGDNTEAFF

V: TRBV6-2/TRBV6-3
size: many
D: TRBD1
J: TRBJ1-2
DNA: TGTGCCAGCAGTTACTCGGGGACAGGGGTCTATGGCTACACCTTC
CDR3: CASSYSGTGVYGYTF

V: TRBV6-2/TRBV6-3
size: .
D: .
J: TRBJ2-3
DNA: TGTGCCAGCAGTTACTCGTTGTCAGGGGGGGCCGGTACAGATACGCAGTATTTT
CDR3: CASSYSLSGGAGTDTQYF

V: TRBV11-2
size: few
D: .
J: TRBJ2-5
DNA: TGTGCCAGCAGCAAAGACGCGGCGGGGACCCAGTACTTC
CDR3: CASSKDAAGTQYF